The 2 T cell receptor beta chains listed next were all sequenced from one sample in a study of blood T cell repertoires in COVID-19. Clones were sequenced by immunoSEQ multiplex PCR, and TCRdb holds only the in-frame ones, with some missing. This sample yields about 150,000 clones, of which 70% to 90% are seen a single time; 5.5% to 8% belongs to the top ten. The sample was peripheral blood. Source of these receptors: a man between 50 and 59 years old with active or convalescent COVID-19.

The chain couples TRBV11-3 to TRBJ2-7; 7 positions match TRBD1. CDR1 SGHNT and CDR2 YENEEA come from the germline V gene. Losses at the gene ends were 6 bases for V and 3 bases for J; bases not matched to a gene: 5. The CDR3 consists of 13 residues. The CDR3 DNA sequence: TGTGCCAGCAGTCCAGGGGGTTACTACGAGCAGTACTTC. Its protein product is CASSPGGYYEQYF.

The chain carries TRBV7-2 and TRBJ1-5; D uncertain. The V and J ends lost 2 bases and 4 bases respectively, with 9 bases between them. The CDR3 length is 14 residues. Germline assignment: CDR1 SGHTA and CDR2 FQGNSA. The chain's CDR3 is CASSLFPGNQPQHF. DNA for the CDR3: TGTGCCAGCAGCTTATTTCCGGGTAATCAGCCCCAGCATTTT.